The sequence of this TCR beta chain was determined in a study of Tregs in tolerant kidney transplant recipients. In the study overall: Mixed chimerism was transient after nonmyeloablative marrow transplants from related graft donors.

A remark on this clone: The antigen is unknown.

Assay: immunoSEQ multiplex PCR; the TCRdb copy retains only in-frame clones and omits some. The table lists roughly 34,000 clones. Study results and caveats: The small number of patients limits these findings pending further validation. Nucleotide sequences could not be compared across some patients' samples due to primer changes.

Unstimulated regulatory T cells (CD4+CD25+CD127-), CD4+CD25- non-regulatory cells, CD4 and CD8 cells were FACS-sorted from thawed PBMCs. This clonotype was sampled from a human donor who received a combined kidney and bone marrow transplant. The source was CD8+ T cells from blood, collected before the transplant.

CDR3 bases read: TGTGCCAGCAGCTTAGTCCCCGACAGTTTAAATTCACCC. It codes for CASSLVPDSLNSP. The CDR3 as a whole reads CASSLVPDSLNSPLHF. The rearrangement uses TRBV7-6 and TRBJ1-6; possible D gene TRBD1, 5 bases. The CDR3 is cut off 3 residues early in the read; its end comes from the germline J gene. V shed 1 base and J shed 7 bases, with 14 bases lying between them. Per germline, CDR1 SGHVS and CDR2 FNYEAQ. The CDR3 consists of 16 residues.